What follows are 28 T cell receptor beta chains derived from one specimen sequenced in a study of OX40 agonist ivuxolimab in advanced cancers. TCRdb keeps only in-frame clones here, not all; method: immunoSEQ multiplex PCR. The sample lists about 26,000 clones; just under 85% were seen once. Sample: CD4+ or CD8+ T cells sorted from blood, taken in a trial of the OX40 agonist ivuxolimab. The receptors shown here come from an adult with an advanced solid tumor such as melanoma, head and neck, liver or kidney cancer.

This clone has only one observation. The chain has TRBV6-1 and TRBJ1-5; D remains ambiguous. The germline CDR1 and CDR2 sequences are MNHNS and SASEGT. V shed 2 bases and J shed 3 bases, with 14 bases lying between them. The CDR3 consists of 16 residues. For the CDR3, the DNA is TGTGCCAGCAGTGAACCCCCCGAGGGTACCAATCAGCCCCAGCATTTT. Residues: CASSEPPEGTNQPQHF.

A single count supports this clone. This chain joins TRBV28 and TRBJ1-2, with D possibly TRBD1 on 6 matching bases. The CDR3 runs to 15 residues. With 7 bases removed from V and 4 bases from J, the gap between germline ends came to 19 bases. CDR1 is MDHEN and CDR2 is SYDVKM in the germline V gene. The CDR3: CASTPRGLRSYGYTF. The CDR3 DNA follows: TGTGCCAGCACCCCGAGGGGGTTGCGCAGCTATGGCTACACCTTC.

The V and J genes are TRBV12-5 and TRBJ2-7; D is ambiguous. Germline assignment: CDR1 LGHNT and CDR2 FRNRAP. The length of the CDR3 is 15 residues. Trimming cost V 2 bases and J 2 bases, with 13 bases left between them. The CDR3 sequence: CASGLCQSPPYEQYF. The DNA of the CDR3 is TGTGCTAGTGGTTTGTGCCAGTCTCCCCCCTACGAGCAGTACTTC. The variable domain in full, completed from reference TRBV12-5 and TRBJ2-7, reads DARVTQTPRHKVTEMGQEVTMRCQPILGHNTVFWYRQTMMQGLELLAYFRNRAPLDDSGMPKDRFSAEMPDATLATLKIQPSEPRDSAVYFCASGLCQSPPYEQYFGPGTRLTVT.

V is TRBV19 and J is TRBJ1-2; 9 positions agree with TRBD1. Germline V lookup: CDR1 LNHDA, CDR2 SQIVND (reference sequence). CDR3 length equals 15 residues. Trimming at V came to 3 bases and at J to 4 bases, leaving 6 bases not matched to a gene. CDR3 protein: CASSIGTGLIYGYTF. The CDR3 DNA sequence: TGTGCCAGTAGTATCGGGACAGGGCTGATCTATGGCTACACCTTC. The entire variable domain, with the rest obtained from reference TRBV19 and TRBJ1-2, is as follows: DGGITQSPKYLFRKEGQNVTLSCEQNLNHDAMYWYRQDPGQGLRLIYYSQIVNDFQKGDIAEGYSVSREKKESFPLTVTSAQKNPTAFYLCASSIGTGLIYGYTFGSGTRLTVV.

The rearrangement joins TRBV16 to TRBJ1-2; 11 bases agree with TRBD1. This CDR3 is 15 amino acids long. The V and J ends lost 3 bases and 7 bases, in that order; junction bases with no gene match: 7. The germline gives CDR1 KGHSY, CDR2 FQNENV. The CDR3 loop reads CASSQSDGQGAGYTF. Written as DNA, the CDR3 is TGTGCCAGCAGCCAGAGTGACGGACAGGGGGCTGGCTACACCTTC.

The chain carries TRBV11-1 and TRBJ2-1; 11 nucleotides agree with TRBD1. Germline V gene sequence: CDR1 SGHAT, CDR2 FQDESV (reference sequence). The CDR3 is 13 residues long. The V and J ends lost 5 bases and 15 bases, in that order; junction bases with no gene match: 9. CDR3 bases: TGTGCCAGCAGCCTCGACCCCGGACAGGGGGCGTTCTTC. Protein sequence: CASSLDPGQGAFF.

The V and J genes are TRBV4-1 and TRBJ2-2; no definite D call. V lost 4 bases and J lost 2, with 8 bases in between. The CDR3 runs 14 residues. Per germline, CDR1 MGHRA and CDR2 YSYEKL. This CDR3 reads CASSPGSNTGELFF. The CDR3 DNA sequence: TGCGCCAGCAGCCCCGGATCTAACACCGGGGAGCTGTTTTTT.

V is TRBV27 and J is TRBJ2-7, with D perhaps given as TRBD1 or TRBD2 (5 bases each). Trimming stripped 4 bases from V and 3 bases from J, with 13 bases between. Germline CDR1 and CDR2: MNHEY and SMNVEV (reference sequence). The CDR3 extends over 14 amino acids. CDR3 sequence: CASSYGTAGYEQYF. As DNA, the CDR3 is TGTGCCAGCAGTTATGGGACGGCGGGCTACGAGCAGTACTTC.

The J gene is TRBJ2-7, the V gene TRBV6-4, with 8 bases identical to TRBD1. V was pared by 6 bases and J by 2 bases, with 9 bases of the junction left unmatched. CDR3 length: 15 residues. Germline-derived CDR1 and CDR2 are MRHNA and SNTAGT. CDR3 in DNA: TGTGCCAGCAGCGGACTCGGACAGGGTACCTACGAGCAGTACTTC. Its translation is CASSGLGQGTYEQYF.

J is TRBJ2-1 and V is TRBV4-1; 9 nucleotides align to TRBD2. From germline, CDR1 is MGHRA and CDR2 YSYEKL. Germline trimming cut 3 bases from V and 2 bases from J; bases unmatched to any gene: 2. The CDR3 covers 15 residues. CDR3 in DNA: TGCGCCAGCAGCCACACTAGCGGGCCCTACAATGAGCAGTTCTTC. It specifies CASSHTSGPYNEQFF.

The count of this clone is one. The chain links TRBV6-5 to TRBJ2-1, with unresolved D. The CDR3 is 14 amino acids. The germline gives CDR1 MNHEY, CDR2 SVGAGI. Deletions cut 0 bases from V and 1 base from J, with 4 bases between. The CDR3 coding sequence is TGTGCCAGCAGTTACTCGGGTTCCTACAATGAGCAGTTCTTC. This encodes CASSYSGSYNEQFF.

The chain has TRBV7-6 and TRBJ2-3, with D tentatively TRBD1 or TRBD2 (5 bases each). The CDR3 totals 15 residues. Trimming pared 3 bases from V and 0 bases from J, leaving 10 bases between. In germline, CDR1 is SGHVS, CDR2 FNYEAQ. The CDR3 DNA follows: TGTGCCAGCAGCTTCCGGGACGGAAGCACAGATACGCAGTATTTT. As protein: CASSFRDGSTDTQYF.

V usage is TRBV7-6 and J usage is TRBJ1-6; 10 bases agree with TRBD1. V lost 5 bases to trimming and J lost 8 bases; unmatched junction nucleotides: 9. Germline V gives CDR1 SGHVS, CDR2 FNYEAQ. CDR3 length equals 16 residues. The CDR3 DNA reads TGTGCCAGCAGCCCTTCGGGACAGGGGTTGGATTCACCCCTCCACTTT. Translated: CASSPSGQGLDSPLHF.

The chain carries TRBV2 and TRBJ2-1; 11 bases are a match to TRBD2. CDR3 length: 18 residues. With V trimmed by 4 bases and J by 4 bases, 12 bases remained unmatched. CDR1 SNHLY and CDR2 FYNNEI come from the germline V gene. Written as DNA, the CDR3 is TGTGCCAGCAGTGGGGGGTGGGCTAGCGGGAGGACTTACAATGAGCAGTTCTTC. Translated: CASSGGWASGRTYNEQFF.

The V gene is TRBV7-9, the J gene TRBJ1-2, with TRBD1 matching 7 bases. Germline V gene lookup returns CDR1 SEHNR and CDR2 FQNEAQ (reference sequence). The V gene end was trimmed by 1 base and the J gene end by 4 bases; junction bases not matched to a gene: 6. This CDR3 is built from 15 residues. CDR3 protein: CASSLGQGAIYGYTF. As DNA, the CDR3 is TGTGCCAGCAGCTTAGGACAGGGCGCTATCTATGGCTACACCTTC.

The chain couples TRBV6-6 to TRBJ2-7, with D possibly being TRBD2 (5 bases). V dropped 1 base and J dropped 9 bases, with 13 bases sitting between them. Germline CDR1 reads MNHNY; CDR2 reads SVGAGI (reference sequence). There are 13 residues in the CDR3. As DNA, the CDR3 is TGTGCCAGCAGTTACTACTCGGAGGACGGGCAGTACTTC. It is translated as CASSYYSEDGQYF.

In this sample, this clone turned up once. The chain couples TRBV19 to TRBJ1-1, with D unresolved. V gave up 7 bases and J gave up 1 base, with 16 bases separating them. The CDR3 loop spans 15 amino acids. CDR1 and CDR2 from the germline V gene are LNHDA and SQIVND (reference sequence). The chain's CDR3 is CASNEASAANTEAFF. The CDR3 DNA reads TGTGCCAGTAATGAGGCTAGTGCGGCGAACACTGAAGCTTTCTTT.

This chain links TRBV6-5 with TRBJ1-2; possibly TRBD1 for D (5 bases). This CDR3 contains 16 residues. Trimming took off 2 bases at V and 5 bases at J, with 18 bases between the two ends. Germline V CDR1 and CDR2: MNHEY, SVGAGI. CDR3 loop: CASSYDISVGVYGYTF. In DNA form, the CDR3 reads TGTGCCAGCAGTTACGACATCTCCGTGGGGGTTTATGGCTACACCTTC.

This chain connects TRBV6-5 to TRBJ2-2, with D maybe TRBD1 (5 bases). CDR3 length: 14 residues. Germline CDR1 and CDR2: MNHEY and SVGAGI. Trimming pared 2 bases from V and 8 bases from J, leaving 12 bases between. The CDR3 region is CASSYVEGVGELFF. The CDR3 region has the DNA TGTGCCAGCAGTTACGTGGAAGGGGTTGGGGAGCTGTTTTTT.

The genes are TRBV21-1 and TRBJ2-1; the table's D call TRBD2 went unverified against the DNA. TRBV21-1 corresponds to a pseudogene. CDR3 length equals 14 residues. The DNA for the CDR3 is TGTGCCAGCAGAGGGGGGAGGGGTTACAATGAGCAGTTCTTC. Encoded protein: CASRGGRGYNEQFF.

The CDR3 sequence is CASSHPHEVWTVGTEAFF. The CDR3, as DNA: TGTGCCAGCAGTCACCCTCACGAGGTTTGGACAGTGGGCACTGAAGCTTTCTTT. V is TRBV2 and J is TRBJ1-1; tentative D call: TRBD1 (6 bases). The CDR3 has 18 residues. Germline loops: CDR1 SNHLY, CDR2 FYNNEI. V was pared by 5 bases and J by 4 bases, with 26 bases between. The full variable domain, completed using reference TRBV2 and TRBJ1-1, is EPEVTQTPSHQVTQMGQEVILRCVPISNHLYFYWYRQILGQKVEFLVSFYNNEISEKSEIFDDQFSVERPDGSNFTLKIRSTKLEDSAMYFCASSHPHEVWTVGTEAFFGQGTRLTVV.

The chain is built from TRBV19 and TRBJ2-1; no clear D. Germline V gene data show CDR1 as LNHDA and CDR2 as SQIVND (reference sequence). V was pared by 5 bases and J by 4 bases, with 15 bases between. The CDR3 is 15 amino acids. This CDR3 is CASSLLTGPYNEQFF. In DNA, the CDR3 is TGTGCCAGTAGTTTACTCACCGGTCCTTACAATGAGCAGTTCTTC.

The chain recombines TRBV10-2 with TRBJ2-1, with TRBD2 matching 9 bases. Per germline, CDR1 WSHSY and CDR2 SAAADI. Trimming at V came to 7 bases and at J to 13 bases, leaving 8 bases not matched to a gene. The CDR3 loop spans 12 amino acids. The CDR3 DNA is TGCGCCAGCATGGCAGCGGGAGGATTACAGTTCTTC. This sequence encodes CASMAAGGLQFF.

The table lists this clone with a few counts. V and J are TRBV15 and TRBJ1-1, with 7 bases matching TRBD1. Looked up from germline, CDR1 is LNHNV and CDR2 is YYDKDF (reference sequence). This CDR3 contains 14 residues. The J segment lost 6 bases and the V segment lost 0 bases, leaving 4 bases of the junction unmatched. CDR3 in DNA: TGTGCCACCAGCAGAGACAGGGGGGACGCTGAAGCTTTCTTT. As protein: CATSRDRGDAEAFF.

The chain recombines TRBV9 with TRBJ2-1; TRBD1 aligns across 7 bases. The length of the CDR3 is 15 residues. Per the germline V gene, CDR1 is SGDLS and CDR2 is YYNGEE. V was pared by 1 base and J by 7 bases, with 8 bases of the junction left unmatched. The CDR3 nucleotides read TGTGCCAGCAGCGTAACCCCCGGGACAGAAAATGAGCAGTTCTTC. It specifies CASSVTPGTENEQFF.

The V and J genes are TRBV21-1 and TRBJ1-1. TRBV21-1 is recorded as a pseudogene. The CDR3 runs to 18 residues. CDR3 sequence (DNA): TGTGCCAGCAGCAACCCTACGGAAGGAAGGGTGTCCCAAACTGAAGCTTTCTTT. Encoded protein: CASSNPTEGRVSQTEAFF.

The V and J genes are TRBV9 and TRBJ2-1, with TRBD2 matching 9 bases. The CDR3 is 15 residues long. V was pared by 0 bases and J by 8 bases, with 6 bases of the junction left unmatched. Looked up from germline, CDR1 is SGDLS and CDR2 is YYNGEE. The CDR3 nucleotides read TGTGCCAGCAGCGTAGGGGGACTAGCTTACGATGAGCAGTTCTTC. It codes for CASSVGGLAYDEQFF.

V gene TRBV7-6 combines with J gene TRBJ2-2, with 10 positions matching TRBD2. The CDR3 length is 16 residues. V dropped 5 bases and J dropped 8; count of bases not matched to a gene: 11. Germline CDR1 SGHVS, CDR2 FNYEAQ. CDR3 nucleotide sequence: TGTGCCAGCAGCGCCGGGACTAGCGCCAGCATAGGGGAGCTGTTTTTT. Its protein is CASSAGTSASIGELFF. Filled out from reference TRBV7-6 and TRBJ2-2, the complete variable domain reads GAGVSQSPRYKVTKRGQDVALRCDPISGHVSLYWYRQALGQGPEFLTYFNYEAQQDKSGLPNDRFSAERPEGSISTLTIQRTEQRDSAMYRCASSAGTSASIGELFFGEGSRLTVL.